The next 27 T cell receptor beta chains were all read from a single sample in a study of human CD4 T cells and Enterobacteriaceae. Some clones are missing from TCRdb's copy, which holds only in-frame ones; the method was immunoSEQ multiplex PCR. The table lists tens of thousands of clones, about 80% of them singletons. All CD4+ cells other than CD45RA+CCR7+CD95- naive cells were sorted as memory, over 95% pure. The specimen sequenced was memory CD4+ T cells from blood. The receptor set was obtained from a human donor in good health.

The CDR3 loop reads CASSLQGATEAFF. The CDR3 DNA sequence: TGTGCCAGTAGTTTACAGGGCGCCACTGAAGCTTTCTTT. V and J are TRBV19 and TRBJ1-1; D is perhaps TRBD1 (6 bases). Germline CDR1 reads LNHDA; CDR2 reads SQIVND (reference sequence). This CDR3 has 13 amino acids. Trimming shortened V by 5 bases and J by 4 bases, and 11 bases separated the two germline ends.

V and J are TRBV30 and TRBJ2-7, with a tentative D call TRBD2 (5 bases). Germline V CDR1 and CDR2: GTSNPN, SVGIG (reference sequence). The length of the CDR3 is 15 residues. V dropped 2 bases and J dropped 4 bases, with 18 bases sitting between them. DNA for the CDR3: TGTGCCTGGAGTCGGGCGGGCGGACGGGCTTACGAGCAGTACTTC. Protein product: CAWSRAGGRAYEQYF.

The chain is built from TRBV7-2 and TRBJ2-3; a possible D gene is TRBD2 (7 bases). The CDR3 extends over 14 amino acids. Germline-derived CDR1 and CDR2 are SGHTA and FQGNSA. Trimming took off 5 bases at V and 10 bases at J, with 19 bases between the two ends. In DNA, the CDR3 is TGTGCCAGCAGCCCCGGGGGGTTAAAGGGGGCGCAGTATTTT. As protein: CASSPGGLKGAQYF.

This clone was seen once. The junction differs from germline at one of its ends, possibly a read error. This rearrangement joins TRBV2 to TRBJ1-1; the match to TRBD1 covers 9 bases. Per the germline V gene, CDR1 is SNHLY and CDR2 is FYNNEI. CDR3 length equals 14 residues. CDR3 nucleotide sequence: TGTGCCAGCAGGGAAGGGGTAGGGACAGGGCGGGCTTTCTTT. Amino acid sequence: CASREGVGTGRAFF. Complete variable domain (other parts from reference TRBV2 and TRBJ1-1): EPEVTQTPSHQVTQMGQEVILRCVPISNHLYFYWYRQILGQKVEFLVSFYNNEISEKSEIFDDQFSVERPDGSNFTLKIRSTKLEDSAMYFCASREGVGTGRAFFGQGTRLTVV.

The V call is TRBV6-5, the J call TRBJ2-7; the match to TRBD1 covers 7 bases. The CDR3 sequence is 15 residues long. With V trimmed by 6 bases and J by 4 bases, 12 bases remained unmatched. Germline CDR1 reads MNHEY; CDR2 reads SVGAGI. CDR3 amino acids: CASSPQTGTGYEQYF. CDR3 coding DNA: TGTGCCAGCAGCCCCCAGACAGGGACGGGGTACGAGCAGTACTTC.

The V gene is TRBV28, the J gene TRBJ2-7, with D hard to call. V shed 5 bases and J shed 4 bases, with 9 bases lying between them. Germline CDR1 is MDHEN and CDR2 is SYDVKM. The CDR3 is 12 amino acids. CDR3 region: CASSPDGYEQYF. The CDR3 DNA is TGTGCCAGCAGTCCCGACGGGTACGAGCAGTACTTC. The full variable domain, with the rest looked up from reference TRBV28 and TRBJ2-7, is DVKVTQSSRYLVKRTGEKVFLECVQDMDHENMFWYRQDPGLGLRLIYFSYDVKMKEKGDIPEGYSVSREKKERFSLILESASTNQTSMYLCASSPDGYEQYFGPGTRLTVT.

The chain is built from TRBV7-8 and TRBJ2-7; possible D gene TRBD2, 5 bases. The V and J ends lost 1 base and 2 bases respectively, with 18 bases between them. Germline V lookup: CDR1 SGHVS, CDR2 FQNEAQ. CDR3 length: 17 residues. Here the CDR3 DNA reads TGTGCCAGCAGCTTAGGGGTCCGTTGGGAGAAAGCCTACGAGCAGTACTTC. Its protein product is CASSLGVRWEKAYEQYF.

This chain's CDR3 is CASSEINVVYEQYF. The CDR3 DNA is TGTGCCAGCAGTGAAATTAACGTAGTCTACGAGCAGTACTTC. This chain joins TRBV6-1 and TRBJ2-7; D unresolved. Germline assignment: CDR1 MNHNS and CDR2 SASEGT. CDR3 length equals 14 residues. Trimming shortened V by 2 bases and J by 3 bases, and 11 bases separated the two germline ends.

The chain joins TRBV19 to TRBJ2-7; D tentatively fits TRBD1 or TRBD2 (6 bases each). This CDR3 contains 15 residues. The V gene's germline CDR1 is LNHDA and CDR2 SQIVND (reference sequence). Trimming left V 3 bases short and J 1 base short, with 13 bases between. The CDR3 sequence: CASSIEGGQSYEQYF. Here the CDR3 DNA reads TGTGCCAGTAGTATCGAGGGGGGACAATCCTACGAGCAGTACTTC.

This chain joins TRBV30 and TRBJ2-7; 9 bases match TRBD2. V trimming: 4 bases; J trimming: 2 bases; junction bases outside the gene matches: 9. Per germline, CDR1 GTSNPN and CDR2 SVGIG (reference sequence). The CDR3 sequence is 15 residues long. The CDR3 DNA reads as TGTGCCTGGAAGGAGCCGGCGGGAGGGCCCTACGAGCAGTACTTC. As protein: CAWKEPAGGPYEQYF.

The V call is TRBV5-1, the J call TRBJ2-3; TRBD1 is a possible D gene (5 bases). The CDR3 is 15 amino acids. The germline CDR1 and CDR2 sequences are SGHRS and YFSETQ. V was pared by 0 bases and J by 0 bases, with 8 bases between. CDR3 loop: CASSLDRPSTDTQYF. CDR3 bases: TGCGCCAGCAGCTTGGACAGGCCTAGCACAGATACGCAGTATTTT.

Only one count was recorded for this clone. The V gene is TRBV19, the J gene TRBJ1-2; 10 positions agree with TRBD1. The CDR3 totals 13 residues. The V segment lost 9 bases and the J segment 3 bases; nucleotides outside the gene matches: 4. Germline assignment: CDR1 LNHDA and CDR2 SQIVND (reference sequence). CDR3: CASSGTGDYGYTF. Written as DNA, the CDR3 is TGTGCCAGCTCCGGGACAGGGGACTATGGCTACACCTTC.

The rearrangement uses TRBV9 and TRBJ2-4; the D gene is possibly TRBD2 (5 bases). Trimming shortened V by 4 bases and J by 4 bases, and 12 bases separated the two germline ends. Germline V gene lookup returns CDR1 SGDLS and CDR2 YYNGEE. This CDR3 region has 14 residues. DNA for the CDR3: TGTGCCAGCAGCCTCCCCGAGGGTAAAAACATTCAGTACTTC. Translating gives CASSLPEGKNIQYF. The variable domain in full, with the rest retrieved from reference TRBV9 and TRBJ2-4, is DSGVTQTPKHLITATGQRVTLRCSPRSGDLSVYWYQQSLDQGLQFLIQYYNGEERAKGNILERFSAQQFPDLHSELNLSSLELGDSALYFCASSLPEGKNIQYFGAGTRLSVL.

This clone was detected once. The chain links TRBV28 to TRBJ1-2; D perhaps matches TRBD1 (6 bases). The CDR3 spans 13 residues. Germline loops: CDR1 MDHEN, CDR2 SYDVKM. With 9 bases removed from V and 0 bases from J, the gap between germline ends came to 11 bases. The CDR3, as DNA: TGTGCCAGTCGGGGGGGCTCTAACTATGGCTACACCTTC. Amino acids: CASRGGSNYGYTF.

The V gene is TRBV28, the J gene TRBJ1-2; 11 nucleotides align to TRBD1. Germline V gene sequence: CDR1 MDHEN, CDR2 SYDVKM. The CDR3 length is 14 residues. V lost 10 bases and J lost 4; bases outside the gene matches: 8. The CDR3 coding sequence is TGTGCCACCCCAAGGACAGGGGGCGTCTATGGCTACACCTTC. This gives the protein CATPRTGGVYGYTF.

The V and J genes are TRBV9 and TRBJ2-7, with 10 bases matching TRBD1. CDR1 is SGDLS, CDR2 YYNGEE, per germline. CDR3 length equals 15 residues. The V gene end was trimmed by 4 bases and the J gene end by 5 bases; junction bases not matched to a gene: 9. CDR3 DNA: TGTGCCAGCAGCCCCCAAGGGACAGGGGTCGACGAGCAGTACTTC. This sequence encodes CASSPQGTGVDEQYF. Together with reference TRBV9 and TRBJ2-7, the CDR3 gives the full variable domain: DSGVTQTPKHLITATGQRVTLRCSPRSGDLSVYWYQQSLDQGLQFLIQYYNGEERAKGNILERFSAQQFPDLHSELNLSSLELGDSALYFCASSPQGTGVDEQYFGPGTRLTVT.

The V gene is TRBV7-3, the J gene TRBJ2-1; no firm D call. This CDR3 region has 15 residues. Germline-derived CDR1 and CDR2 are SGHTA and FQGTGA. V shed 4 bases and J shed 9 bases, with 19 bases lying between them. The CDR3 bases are TGTGCCAGCAGCTCCGGTTCCGGGCCGTCTTCTGAGCAGTTCTTC. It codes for CASSSGSGPSSEQFF.

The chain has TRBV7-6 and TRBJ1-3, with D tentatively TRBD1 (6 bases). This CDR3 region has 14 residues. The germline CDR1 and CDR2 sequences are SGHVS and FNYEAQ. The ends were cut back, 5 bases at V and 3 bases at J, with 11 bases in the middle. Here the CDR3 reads CASSHGGDGNTIYF. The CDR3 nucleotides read TGTGCCAGCAGCCACGGGGGCGATGGAAACACCATATATTTT.

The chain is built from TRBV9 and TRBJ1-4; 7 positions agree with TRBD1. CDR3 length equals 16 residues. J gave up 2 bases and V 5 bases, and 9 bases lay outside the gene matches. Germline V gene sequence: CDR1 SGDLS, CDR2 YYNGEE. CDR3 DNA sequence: TGTGCCAGCAGTGTAAACATAGGGGGCACTAATGAAAAACTGTTTTTT. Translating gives CASSVNIGGTNEKLFF.

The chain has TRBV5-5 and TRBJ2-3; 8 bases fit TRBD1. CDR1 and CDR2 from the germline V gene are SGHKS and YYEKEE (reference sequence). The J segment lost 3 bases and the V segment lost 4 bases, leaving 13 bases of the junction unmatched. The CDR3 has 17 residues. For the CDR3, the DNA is TGTGCCAGCAGCCTAACAATGACAGGGGCCGGAACAGATACGCAGTATTTT. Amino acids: CASSLTMTGAGTDTQYF.

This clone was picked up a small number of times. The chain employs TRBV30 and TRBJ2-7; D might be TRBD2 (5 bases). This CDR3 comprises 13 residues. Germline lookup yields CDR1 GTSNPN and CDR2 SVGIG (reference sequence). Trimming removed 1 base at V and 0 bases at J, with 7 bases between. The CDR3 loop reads CAWSEAGSYEQYF. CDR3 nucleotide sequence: TGTGCCTGGAGTGAGGCGGGCTCCTACGAGCAGTACTTC.

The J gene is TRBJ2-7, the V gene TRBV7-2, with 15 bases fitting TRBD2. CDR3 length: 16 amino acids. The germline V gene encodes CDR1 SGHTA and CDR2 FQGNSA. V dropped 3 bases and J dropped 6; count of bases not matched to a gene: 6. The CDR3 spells CASSFQGLAGGSEQYF. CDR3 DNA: TGTGCCAGCAGCTTCCAGGGACTAGCGGGAGGCTCCGAGCAGTACTTC.

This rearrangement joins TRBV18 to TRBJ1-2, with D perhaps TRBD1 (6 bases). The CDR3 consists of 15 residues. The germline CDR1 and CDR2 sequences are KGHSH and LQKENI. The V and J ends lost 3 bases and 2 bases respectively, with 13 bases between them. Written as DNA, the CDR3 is TGTGCCAGCTCACCTATGGACAGACCAAACTATGGCTACACCTTC. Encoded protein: CASSPMDRPNYGYTF.

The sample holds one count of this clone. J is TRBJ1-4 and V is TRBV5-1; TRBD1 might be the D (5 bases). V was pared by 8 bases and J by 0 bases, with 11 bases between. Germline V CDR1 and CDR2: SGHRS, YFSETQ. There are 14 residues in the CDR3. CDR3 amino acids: CASTDTTTNEKLFF. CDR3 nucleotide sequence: TGCGCCAGTACGGACACCACAACTAATGAAAAACTGTTTTTT.

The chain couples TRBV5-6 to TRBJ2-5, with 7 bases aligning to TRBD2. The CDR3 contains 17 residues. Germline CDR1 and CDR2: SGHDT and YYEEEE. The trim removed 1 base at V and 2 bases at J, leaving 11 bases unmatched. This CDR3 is CASSLMVPREGQETQYF. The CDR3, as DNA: TGTGCCAGCAGCTTGATGGTCCCTAGGGAGGGACAAGAGACCCAGTACTTC.

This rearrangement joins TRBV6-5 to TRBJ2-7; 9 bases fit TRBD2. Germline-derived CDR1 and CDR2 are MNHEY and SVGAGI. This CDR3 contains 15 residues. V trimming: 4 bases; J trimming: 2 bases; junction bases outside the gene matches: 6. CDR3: CASSFRTSDTYEQYF. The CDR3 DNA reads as TGTGCCAGCAGTTTCAGGACTAGCGACACCTACGAGCAGTACTTC.

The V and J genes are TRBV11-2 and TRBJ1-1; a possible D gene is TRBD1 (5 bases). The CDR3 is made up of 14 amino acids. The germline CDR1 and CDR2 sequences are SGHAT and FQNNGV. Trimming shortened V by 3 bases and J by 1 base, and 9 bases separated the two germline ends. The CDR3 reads CASSFGDRNTEAFF. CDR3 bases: TGTGCCAGCAGCTTTGGAGACAGGAACACTGAAGCTTTCTTT.